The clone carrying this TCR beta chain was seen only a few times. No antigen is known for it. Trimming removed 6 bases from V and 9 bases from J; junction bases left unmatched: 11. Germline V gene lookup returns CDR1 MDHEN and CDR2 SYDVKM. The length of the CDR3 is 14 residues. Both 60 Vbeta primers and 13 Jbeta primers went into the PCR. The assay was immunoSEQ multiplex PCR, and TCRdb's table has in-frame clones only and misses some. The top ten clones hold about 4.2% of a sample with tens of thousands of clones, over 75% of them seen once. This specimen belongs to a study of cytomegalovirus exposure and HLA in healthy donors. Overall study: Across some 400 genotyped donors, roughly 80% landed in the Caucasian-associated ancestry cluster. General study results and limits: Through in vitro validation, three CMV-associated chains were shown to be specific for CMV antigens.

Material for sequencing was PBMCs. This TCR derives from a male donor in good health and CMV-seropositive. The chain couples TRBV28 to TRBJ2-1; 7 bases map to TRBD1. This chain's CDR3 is CASRPGQWLGEQFF. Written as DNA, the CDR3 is TGTGCCAGCAGACCGGGACAGTGGCTCGGTGAGCAGTTCTTC.